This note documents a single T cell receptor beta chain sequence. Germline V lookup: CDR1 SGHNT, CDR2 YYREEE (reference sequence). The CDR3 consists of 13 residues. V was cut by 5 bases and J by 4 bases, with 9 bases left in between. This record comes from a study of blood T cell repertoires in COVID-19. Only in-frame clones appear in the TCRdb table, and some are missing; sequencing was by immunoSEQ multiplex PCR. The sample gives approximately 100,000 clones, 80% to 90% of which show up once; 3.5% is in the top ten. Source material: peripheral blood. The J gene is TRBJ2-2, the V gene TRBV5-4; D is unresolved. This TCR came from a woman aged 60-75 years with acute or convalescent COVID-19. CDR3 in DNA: TGTGCCAGCAGGGCTACAGCCACCGGGGAGCTGTTTTTT. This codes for CASRATATGELFF.